What follows describes a single T cell receptor (beta chain). Its antigen is not identified. The data belong to a study of OX40 agonist ivuxolimab in advanced cancers. Study-level points and caveats: Patients with a partial response at 0.1-3.0 mg/kg had among the lowest clonal expansion.

Profiled with immunoSEQ multiplex PCR; TCRdb holds only in-frame clones, not every one. The sample contains tens of thousands of clones, around 80% of which appear only once. Sequenced here: CD4+ or CD8+ T cells sorted from blood, sampled in a trial of the OX40 agonist ivuxolimab. The receptor was derived from an adult with an advanced solid tumor such as melanoma, head and neck, liver or kidney cancer.

The CDR3 spells CASSFTGINEQFF. The CDR3 DNA reads as TGTGCCAGCAGCTTCACAGGGATTAATGAGCAGTTCTTC. V gene TRBV11-2 combines with J gene TRBJ2-1; D possibly corresponds to TRBD1 (6 bases). With 3 bases removed from V and 7 bases from J, the gap between germline ends came to 10 bases. Germline V gene lookup returns CDR1 SGHAT and CDR2 FQNNGV. The CDR3 spans 13 residues.